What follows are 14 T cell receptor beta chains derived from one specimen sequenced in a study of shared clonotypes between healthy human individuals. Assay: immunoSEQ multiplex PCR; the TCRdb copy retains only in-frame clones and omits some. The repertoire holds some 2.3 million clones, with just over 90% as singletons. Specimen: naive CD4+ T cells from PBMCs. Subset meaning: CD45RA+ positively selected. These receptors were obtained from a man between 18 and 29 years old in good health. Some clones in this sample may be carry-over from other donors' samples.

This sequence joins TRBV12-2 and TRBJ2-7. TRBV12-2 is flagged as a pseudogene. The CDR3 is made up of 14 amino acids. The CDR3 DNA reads TGTGCAAGTCGCTTGTTCCGGCTGTACTACGAGCAGTACTTC. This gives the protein CASRLFRLYYEQYF.

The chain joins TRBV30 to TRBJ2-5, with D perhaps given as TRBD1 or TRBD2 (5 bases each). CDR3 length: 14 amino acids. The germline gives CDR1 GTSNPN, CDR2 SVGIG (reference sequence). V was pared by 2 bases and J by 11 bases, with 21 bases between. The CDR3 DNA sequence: TGTGCCTGGAGTCCCAGGCTCGGGGCTATTGAGCAGTACTTC. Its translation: CAWSPRLGAIEQYF.

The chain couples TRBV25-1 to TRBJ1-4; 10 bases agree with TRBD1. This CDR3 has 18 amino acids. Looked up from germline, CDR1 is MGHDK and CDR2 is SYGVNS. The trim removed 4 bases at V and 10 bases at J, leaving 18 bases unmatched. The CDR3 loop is CASSAPDRGRGFEGKLFF. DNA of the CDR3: TGTGCCAGCAGTGCCCCAGACAGGGGGCGGGGCTTTGAGGGAAAACTGTTTTTT. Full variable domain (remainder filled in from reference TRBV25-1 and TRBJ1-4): EADIYQTPRYLVIGTGKKITLECSQTMGHDKMYWYQQDPGMELHLIHYSYGVNSTEKGDLSSESTVSRIRTEHFPLTLESARPSHTSQYLCASSAPDRGRGFEGKLFFGSGTQLSVL.

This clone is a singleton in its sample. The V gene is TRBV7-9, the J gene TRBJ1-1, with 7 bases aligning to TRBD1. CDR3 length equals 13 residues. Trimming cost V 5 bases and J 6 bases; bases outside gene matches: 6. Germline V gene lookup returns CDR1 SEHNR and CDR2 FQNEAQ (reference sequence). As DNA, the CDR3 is TGTGCCAGCAGCAACGACAGGGTCGCTGAAGCTTTCTTT. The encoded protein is CASSNDRVAEAFF. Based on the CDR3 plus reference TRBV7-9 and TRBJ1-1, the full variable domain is DTGVSQNPRHKITKRGQNVTFRCDPISEHNRLYWYRQTLGQGPEFLTYFQNEAQLEKSRLLSDRFSAERPKGSFSTLEIQRTEQGDSAMYLCASSNDRVAEAFFGQGTRLTVV.

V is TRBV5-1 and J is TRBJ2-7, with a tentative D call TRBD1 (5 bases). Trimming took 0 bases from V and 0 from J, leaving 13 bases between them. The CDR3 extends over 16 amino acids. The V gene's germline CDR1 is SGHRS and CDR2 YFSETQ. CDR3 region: CASSLEDPGASYEQYF. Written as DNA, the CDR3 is TGCGCCAGCAGCTTGGAGGACCCTGGGGCCTCCTACGAGCAGTACTTC.

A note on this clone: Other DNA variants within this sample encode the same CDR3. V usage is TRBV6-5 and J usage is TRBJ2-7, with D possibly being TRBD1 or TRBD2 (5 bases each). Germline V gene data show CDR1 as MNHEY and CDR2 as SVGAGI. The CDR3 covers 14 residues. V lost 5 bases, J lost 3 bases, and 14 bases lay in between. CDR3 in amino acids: CASSLSGTGYEQYF. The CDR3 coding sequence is TGTGCCAGCAGTCTCAGCGGAACAGGCTACGAGCAGTACTTC.

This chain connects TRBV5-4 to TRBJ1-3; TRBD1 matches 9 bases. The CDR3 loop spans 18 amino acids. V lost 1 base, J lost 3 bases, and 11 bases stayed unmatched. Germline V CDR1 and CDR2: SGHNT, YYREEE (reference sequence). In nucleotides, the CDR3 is TGTGCCAGCAGCTTGAGATCTTGGGACAGGGTTTTTGGAAACACCATATATTTT. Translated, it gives CASSLRSWDRVFGNTIYF.

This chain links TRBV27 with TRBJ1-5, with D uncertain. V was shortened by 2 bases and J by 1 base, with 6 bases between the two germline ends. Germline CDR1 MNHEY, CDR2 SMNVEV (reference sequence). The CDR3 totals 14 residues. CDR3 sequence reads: CASSLGLSNQPQHF. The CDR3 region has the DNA TGTGCCAGCAGTTTAGGGTTAAGCAATCAGCCCCAGCATTTT.

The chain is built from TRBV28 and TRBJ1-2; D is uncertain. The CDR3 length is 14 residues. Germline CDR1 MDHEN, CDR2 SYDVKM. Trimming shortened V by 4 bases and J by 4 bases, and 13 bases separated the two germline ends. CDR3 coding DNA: TGTGCCAGCAGTTGGCGCGGGGTAGTCTATGGCTACACCTTC. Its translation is CASSWRGVVYGYTF.

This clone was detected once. CDR3 amino acids: CATSRELAGDYTQYF. CDR3 DNA: TGTGCCACCAGCAGAGAACTAGCGGGAGATTATACGCAGTATTTT. This chain uses TRBV15 with TRBJ2-3; 11 nucleotides agree with TRBD2. Germline V gives CDR1 LNHNV, CDR2 YYDKDF (reference sequence). The V and J ends lost 0 bases and 7 bases, in that order; junction bases with no gene match: 3. There are 15 residues in the CDR3.

The CDR3 nucleotides are TGCGCCAGCGTCGAGGCGGGGGGCACTGAAGCTTTCTTT. This sequence encodes CASVEAGGTEAFF. V and J are TRBV5-1 and TRBJ1-1; a possible D gene is TRBD1 (5 bases). CDR3 length: 13 residues. The germline CDR1 and CDR2 sequences are SGHRS and YFSETQ. V was trimmed by 7 bases and J by 4 bases, leaving 14 bases between them.

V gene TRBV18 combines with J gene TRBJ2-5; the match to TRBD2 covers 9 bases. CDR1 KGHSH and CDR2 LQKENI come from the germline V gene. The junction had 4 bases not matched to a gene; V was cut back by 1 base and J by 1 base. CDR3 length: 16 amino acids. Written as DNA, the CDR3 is TGTGCCAGCTCACCACGGCTAGCGGGGCTCCAAGAGACCCAGTACTTC. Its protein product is CASSPRLAGLQETQYF.

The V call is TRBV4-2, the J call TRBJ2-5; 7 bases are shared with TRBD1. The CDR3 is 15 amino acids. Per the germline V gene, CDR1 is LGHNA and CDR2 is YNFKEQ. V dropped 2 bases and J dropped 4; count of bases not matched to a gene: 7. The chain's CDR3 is CASSQTQGSRETQYF. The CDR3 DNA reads TGTGCCAGCAGCCAAACACAGGGGTCCCGAGAGACCCAGTACTTC.

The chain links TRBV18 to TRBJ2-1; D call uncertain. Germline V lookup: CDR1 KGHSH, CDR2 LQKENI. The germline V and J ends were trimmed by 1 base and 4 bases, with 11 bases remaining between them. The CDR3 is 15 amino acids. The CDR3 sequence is CASSPQGPDYNEQFF. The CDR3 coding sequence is TGTGCCAGCTCACCACAAGGTCCGGATTACAATGAGCAGTTCTTC.